The 30 T cell receptor beta chains below all came from one sample that was sequenced in a study of blood T cell repertoires in COVID-19. Libraries were prepared by immunoSEQ multiplex PCR; TCRdb keeps only in-frame clonotypes and omits some of them. The sample shows approximately 53,000 clones, 81% of them seen only once. Sequences were obtained from peripheral blood. The receptors stem from a woman over 75 with COVID-19, enrolled during active disease.

The chain couples TRBV27 to TRBJ1-1; 8 bases align to TRBD1. Trimming removed 6 bases from V and 0 bases from J; junction bases left unmatched: 6. CDR1 and CDR2 (germline): MNHEY, SMNVEV (reference sequence). The length of the CDR3 is 15 residues. This CDR3 is CASRPSQGVNTEAFF. Here the CDR3 DNA reads TGTGCCAGCAGGCCATCACAGGGGGTGAACACTGAAGCTTTCTTT.

V and J are TRBV9 and TRBJ2-1; D is possibly TRBD2 (5 bases). Germline V lookup: CDR1 SGDLS, CDR2 YYNGEE. Trimming removed 6 bases at V and 3 bases at J, with 10 bases between. The CDR3 is 13 residues long. CDR3 nucleotide sequence: TGTGCCAGCACCGACCGGGACTACAATGAGCAGTTCTTC. Its translation: CASTDRDYNEQFF. The full variable domain, completed using reference TRBV9 and TRBJ2-1, is DSGVTQTPKHLITATGQRVTLRCSPRSGDLSVYWYQQSLDQGLQFLIQYYNGEERAKGNILERFSAQQFPDLHSELNLSSLELGDSALYFCASTDRDYNEQFFGPGTRLTVL.

The chain recombines TRBV5-1 with TRBJ2-1, with D possibly being TRBD1 (6 bases). The CDR3 contains 13 residues. Germline assignment: CDR1 SGHRS and CDR2 YFSETQ. V dropped 2 bases and J dropped 8 bases, with 11 bases sitting between them. CDR3 nucleotide sequence: TGCGCCAGCAGCTTACAACCAGGGGATGAGCAGTTCTTC. Residues: CASSLQPGDEQFF.

This clone has only a few counts. J is TRBJ2-7 and V is TRBV11-2; the D gene is possibly TRBD1 (5 bases). Germline CDR1 reads SGHAT; CDR2 reads FQNNGV. Trimming removed 0 bases from V and 2 bases from J, with 11 bases in between. CDR3 size: 15 residues. The DNA for the CDR3 is TGTGCCAGCAGCTTAGACAGGGAATATACCTACGAGCAGTACTTC. This codes for CASSLDREYTYEQYF.

The chain recombines TRBV15 with TRBJ2-1; D possibly corresponds to TRBD1 (5 bases). The germline V and J ends were trimmed by 5 bases and 9 bases, with 14 bases remaining between them. This CDR3 has 13 amino acids. CDR1 is LNHNV, CDR2 YYDKDF, per germline (reference sequence). The CDR3 sequence: CATSRQGHIEQFF. The CDR3 coding sequence is TGTGCCACCAGCCGGCAGGGCCACATTGAGCAGTTCTTC.

The gene calls are TRBV11-2 and TRBJ2-3; D may be TRBD2 (5 bases). Germline V gene lookup returns CDR1 SGHAT and CDR2 FQNNGV. This CDR3 contains 12 residues. V was clipped by 3 bases and J by 8 bases, with 9 bases between them. In DNA form, the CDR3 reads TGTGCCAGCAGCTTTTCCCGGGGTACGCAGTATTTT. It is translated as CASSFSRGTQYF.

The CDR3 loop is CASSPSSGSRKTQYF. In DNA, the CDR3 is TGTGCCAGCAGCCCCTCTAGCGGGAGTCGGAAGACCCAGTACTTC. The chain carries TRBV3-1 (or the pseudogene TRBV3-2) and TRBJ2-5; 10 nucleotides match TRBD2. J was trimmed by 6 bases and V by 4 bases; bases with no gene match: 8. Germline lookup yields CDR1 LGHDT and CDR2 YNNKEL (reference sequence). The CDR3 extends over 15 amino acids.

V usage is TRBV30 and J usage is TRBJ1-5, with D possibly being TRBD1 (5 bases). The germline V and J ends were trimmed by 4 bases and 2 bases, with 12 bases remaining between them. Germline CDR1 reads GTSNPN; CDR2 reads SVGIG (reference sequence). This CDR3 has 14 amino acids. As DNA, the CDR3 is TGTGCCTGGAATCCAGGGTCGGGCAATCAGCCCCAGCATTTT. Amino acid sequence: CAWNPGSGNQPQHF. Using reference TRBV30 and TRBJ1-5 for the parts outside the CDR3, the full variable domain is SQTIHQWPATLVQPVGSPLSLECTVEGTSNPNLYWYRQAAGRGLQLLFYSVGIGQISSEVPQNLSASRPQDRQFILSSKKLLLSDSGFYLCAWNPGSGNQPQHFGDGTRLSIL.

This clone occurred once. The chain is built from TRBV3-1 (or the pseudogene TRBV3-2) and TRBJ1-5, with D perhaps matching TRBD1 (6 bases). Germline-derived CDR1 and CDR2 are LGHDT and YNNKEL (reference sequence). Between the trimmed V and J ends, which lost 1 base and 5 bases, there was a span of 9 bases. The CDR3 is 14 residues long. CDR3 sequence: CASSQGAGDQPQHF. CDR3 nucleotides: TGTGCCAGCAGCCAAGGGGCAGGGGATCAGCCCCAGCATTTT.

The chain combines TRBV2 with TRBJ2-1; 7 positions agree with TRBD1. CDR3 length: 11 residues. Trimming removed 5 bases from V and 14 bases from J; junction bases left unmatched: 6. Germline V lookup: CDR1 SNHLY, CDR2 FYNNEI. As DNA, the CDR3 is TGTGCCAGCAGTCCAGGGGGTAGTGAGTTCTTC. This gives the protein CASSPGGSEFF.

This clone was seen once. The V and J genes are TRBV28 and TRBJ2-7; D might be TRBD1 (5 bases). The CDR3 loop spans 12 amino acids. Germline-derived CDR1 and CDR2 are MDHEN and SYDVKM. V was pared by 6 bases and J by 5 bases, with 11 bases between. CDR3 sequence (DNA): TGTGCCAGCAGCGAACAGGTCCACGAGCAGTACTTC. Translated: CASSEQVHEQYF.

This chain uses TRBV18 with TRBJ1-2; possibly TRBD1 for D (6 bases). The CDR3 covers 14 residues. Trimming took 3 bases from V and 6 from J, leaving 14 bases between them. In germline, CDR1 is KGHSH, CDR2 LQKENI. The CDR3 region is CASSPGLKGDGYTF. In DNA form, the CDR3 reads TGTGCCAGCTCACCCGGCCTTAAGGGGGATGGCTACACCTTC.

The chain couples TRBV27 to TRBJ2-7; TRBD1 might be the D (5 bases). The CDR3 spans 15 residues. CDR1 is MNHEY, CDR2 SMNVEV, per germline (reference sequence). V lost 5 bases and J lost 2, with 16 bases in between. This CDR3 is CASSPQGLITYEQYF. CDR3 sequence (DNA): TGTGCCAGCAGTCCCCAGGGCCTGATAACCTACGAGCAGTACTTC.

The chain uses TRBV2 and TRBJ1-6, with 7 positions matching TRBD1. The junction had 3 bases not matched to a gene; V was cut back by 6 bases and J by 7 bases. The CDR3 is 13 amino acids. The V gene's germline CDR1 is SNHLY and CDR2 FYNNEI. CDR3 in DNA: TGTGCCAGCAGACGGGACAGCAATTCACCCCTCCACTTT. Translating it yields CASRRDSNSPLHF.

This chain uses TRBV3-1 (or the pseudogene TRBV3-2) with TRBJ2-3; D perhaps matches TRBD2 (7 bases). V dropped 0 bases and J dropped 9 bases, with 25 bases sitting between them. From germline, CDR1 is LGHDT and CDR2 YNNKEL (reference sequence). This CDR3 contains 18 residues. CDR3 nucleotides: TGTGCCAGCAGCCAAGAGGGGCGGGGGCGCTACGTCGACCTAACGCAGTATTTT. Protein product: CASSQEGRGRYVDLTQYF.

The chain combines TRBV7-6 with TRBJ2-1, with TRBD2 matching over 15 bases. With 1 base clipped from V and 8 bases from J, the junction kept 6 bases outside the gene matches. The V gene's germline CDR1 is SGHVS and CDR2 FNYEAQ. The length of the CDR3 is 17 residues. CDR3 DNA sequence: TGTGCCAGCAGCTTAGGGGGGACTAGCGGGAGGCTAGATGAGCAGTTCTTC. Translation gives CASSLGGTSGRLDEQFF.

This sequence joins TRBV9 and TRBJ2-7, with 10 bases fitting TRBD2. This CDR3 comprises 15 residues. V gave up 4 bases and J gave up 4 bases; unmatched junction bases: 8. Germline loops: CDR1 SGDLS, CDR2 YYNGEE. CDR3: CASSPVPSGSYEQYF. CDR3 bases: TGTGCCAGCAGCCCCGTACCTAGCGGGAGTTACGAGCAGTACTTC.

In its sample, this clone was seen once. V gene TRBV3-1 (or the pseudogene TRBV3-2) combines with J gene TRBJ2-5; 7 bases are a match to TRBD1. Looked up from germline, CDR1 is LGHDT and CDR2 is YNNKEL (reference sequence). V lost 4 bases and J lost 2; bases outside the gene matches: 4. This CDR3 comprises 14 residues. CDR3 sequence: CASSRGQLQETQYF. CDR3 DNA sequence: TGTGCCAGCAGCCGGGGACAGCTTCAAGAGACCCAGTACTTC.

The chain uses TRBV5-1 and TRBJ1-1; D is possibly TRBD1 (5 bases). The length of the CDR3 is 13 residues. V was clipped by 1 base and J by 1 base, with 5 bases between them. The germline gives CDR1 SGHRS, CDR2 YFSETQ. CDR3 loop: CASSLTGNTEAFF. The DNA of the CDR3 is TGCGCCAGCAGCTTGACAGGGAACACTGAAGCTTTCTTT.

The rearrangement links TRBV6-5 to TRBJ1-1, with 7 bases that match TRBD1. V shed 6 bases, J shed 6 bases, and the junction held 13 bases outside the gene matches. The CDR3 sequence is 15 residues long. Germline V lookup: CDR1 MNHEY, CDR2 SVGAGI. The CDR3 region is CASSPLQQGWAEAFF. Written as DNA, the CDR3 is TGTGCCAGCAGCCCATTACAACAGGGGTGGGCTGAAGCTTTCTTT.

The V gene is TRBV11-3, the J gene TRBJ2-3, with D perhaps TRBD2 (6 bases). The germline gives CDR1 SGHNT, CDR2 YENEEA. The CDR3 spans 15 residues. V was trimmed by 3 bases and J by 2 bases, leaving 12 bases between them. This CDR3 is CASSLGGRNTDTQYF. In DNA form, the CDR3 reads TGTGCCAGCAGCTTGGGTGGGAGGAACACAGATACGCAGTATTTT. The variable domain in full, completed from reference TRBV11-3 and TRBJ2-3, reads EAGVVQSPRYKIIEKKQPVAFWCNPISGHNTLYWYLQNLGQGPELLIRYENEEAVDDSQLPKDRFSAERLKGVDSTLKIQPAELGDSAVYLCASSLGGRNTDTQYFGPGTRLTVL.

The chain carries TRBV6-1 and TRBJ2-2; 9 nucleotides match TRBD1. This CDR3 region has 18 residues. Per germline, CDR1 MNHNS and CDR2 SASEGT. Trimming cost V 0 bases and J 7 bases; bases outside gene matches: 12. The CDR3 region has the DNA TGTGCCAGCAGTGAAGCCAATTTCTGGACAGGGGTACACGGGGAGCTGTTTTTT. Protein: CASSEANFWTGVHGELFF.

The chain employs TRBV6-5 and TRBJ1-6; possibly TRBD1 for D (5 bases). Germline CDR1 and CDR2: MNHEY and SVGAGI. V was clipped by 7 bases and J by 8 bases, with 18 bases between them. This CDR3 contains 15 residues. In DNA, the CDR3 is TGTGCCAGCACAGGGTATCAGGGAAGTTATTCACCCCTCCACTTT. Protein: CASTGYQGSYSPLHF.

Written as DNA, the CDR3 is TGTGCCAGCAGCCAAGGGTGGTCGGGAGCGAGGGATACGCAGTATTTT. Amino acids: CASSQGWSGARDTQYF. V is TRBV3-1 (or the pseudogene TRBV3-2) and J is TRBJ2-3; D perhaps matches TRBD2 (6 bases). CDR1 and CDR2 from the germline V gene are LGHDT and YNNKEL (reference sequence). V was clipped by 1 base and J by 6 bases, with 17 bases between them. This CDR3 spans 16 amino acids.

The chain links TRBV7-9 to TRBJ2-7; 8 nucleotides align to TRBD1. Germline-derived CDR1 and CDR2 are SEHNR and FQNEAQ (reference sequence). The CDR3 is 15 residues long. Losses at the gene ends were 1 base for V and 5 bases for J; bases not matched to a gene: 7. CDR3 protein: CASSLGTGTTNEQYF. CDR3 in DNA: TGTGCCAGCAGCTTAGGGACAGGGACCACTAACGAGCAGTACTTC.

This chain links TRBV11-2 with TRBJ2-5, with D unclear. The CDR3 covers 13 residues. Germline CDR1 SGHAT, CDR2 FQNNGV. V was cut by 1 base and J by 2 bases, with 5 bases left in between. The CDR3 DNA sequence: TGTGCCAGCAGCTTAGTACTTCAAGAGACCCAGTACTTC. This gives the protein CASSLVLQETQYF.

The chain carries TRBV24-1 and TRBJ2-1; TRBD2 matches 14 bases. Germline V gene data show CDR1 as KGHDR and CDR2 as SFDVKD. With V trimmed by 2 bases and J by 6 bases, 11 bases remained unmatched. This CDR3 region has 19 residues. CDR3 nucleotides: TGTGCCACCAGTGATTCATCCCCTCCTGGACTAGCGGGAGGCAATGAGCAGTTCTTC. This codes for CATSDSSPPGLAGGNEQFF.

V gene TRBV7-5 combines with J gene TRBJ2-7; the DNA was not used to check the table's D call, TRBD2. TRBV7-5 is a documented pseudogene. The CDR3 length is 19 residues. CDR3 sequence reads: CARSPRDPAGGPFSYEQYF. DNA for the CDR3: TGTGCCAGAAGTCCTCGGGACCCAGCGGGAGGGCCTTTCTCCTACGAGCAGTACTTC.

This clone has more than one count but fewer than ten. At the DNA level, this CDR3 is encoded by other sequences in the same sample as well. The chain is built from TRBV3-1 (or the pseudogene TRBV3-2) and TRBJ1-5; tentative D call: TRBD1 (6 bases). The CDR3 totals 13 residues. The V gene's germline CDR1 is LGHDT and CDR2 YNNKEL (reference sequence). V dropped 2 bases and J dropped 6 bases, with 8 bases sitting between them. CDR3 loop: CASSQRGGQPQHF. CDR3 nucleotide sequence: TGTGCCAGCAGCCAAAGGGGGGGTCAGCCCCAGCATTTT.

The chain couples TRBV20-1 to TRBJ2-7; 8 nucleotides line up with TRBD1. There are 14 residues in the CDR3. Germline-derived CDR1 and CDR2 are DFQATT and SNEGSKA (reference sequence). Trimming took 3 bases from V and 0 from J; bases not matched to a gene: 4. CDR3 residues: CSASGDRTSYEQYF. The CDR3 nucleotides are TGCAGTGCTAGTGGGGACAGGACCTCCTACGAGCAGTACTTC.